This T cell receptor (beta chain) was sequenced during a study of cytomegalovirus exposure and HLA in healthy donors. Study-wide results and limits: Available immune exposure information covered CMV serostatus only. Reportedly, TCR beta sequences accurately predicted HLA-A and HLA-B alleles in most subjects. The authors enumerated 180 or so TCR beta chains as linked to cytomegalovirus.

PCR primers comprised 60 Vbeta and 13 Jbeta primers. Only in-frame clones appear in the TCRdb table, and some are missing; sequencing was by immunoSEQ multiplex PCR. This table holds around 78,000 clones. CDR1 and CDR2 (germline): SNHLY, FYNNEI. This CDR3 spans 9 amino acids. About this clone itself: Its antigen is not known. An end of the junction differs from the germline gene, which may be a read error.

The study sampled nominally healthy donors, though unrecorded immune exposures were likely. This sequence originates from a man aged 18 to 30 in good health and CMV-seropositive. The chain uses TRBV2 and TRBJ1-1; 9 bases fit TRBD1. Sequencing was carried out using PBMCs. Written as DNA, the CDR3 is TGTGCCAGCGGGACAGGGCAAAGATTT. Amino acid sequence: CASGTGQRF.